The source of this T cell receptor (beta chain) is a study of response to subunit inactivated influenza vaccine (dated by TCRdb to the late 2010s). Study-wide context: The study used deep quantitative T cell receptor repertoire profiling to track responses to a trivalent subunit inactivated influenza vaccine. General conclusions and limits of the study: The authors suggested that each seasonal influenza vaccination may recruit only a limited number of new T cells.

The CDR3 runs 13 amino acids, cysteine and phenylalanine included. The retained sequence is limited to the CDR3, 39 bases, with the frame set at the first base. The junction shows trimming of 4 bases on V and 7 bases on J, plus 13 bases between the germline ends. CDR1 MNHEY and CDR2 SVGAGI are derived from the germline V gene. The library was obtained by RT-PCR. This sample was sequenced with an Illumina HiSeq 2500. TCRdb redid the processing of the public reads, applying fastp at Q25 and MiXCR, and retained in-frame beta chains. Here each entry gathers all rows of one CDR3 protein and keeps the most common genes and DNA. Within this sample are 500,000 or so distinct CDR3 sequences, with 16% of them counted one time only. The ten biggest clones cover 2.5% to 3.5% of the sample. As concerns this clonotype: The antigen it binds to is not known. Base qualities were left out, and no much larger clone turns up one base away.

The rearranged chain carries TRBV6-5 and TRBJ1-2, with TRBD1 perhaps the D gene, on 5 matching bases. The sample was CD4+ T cells sorted from PBMCs, taken less than 25 months after vaccination. This clonotype was obtained from a man between 50 and 70 years old who received an inactivated influenza vaccine. Donor details come from another sample of the same person, matched by shared clones. At the DNA level, the sequence is TGTGCCAGCAGTTTGATCCCCGGGGCTGGCTACACCTTC. The translation is CASSLIPGAGYTF.